The sequence of this T cell receptor (beta chain) was determined in a study of T cell repertoires in cytomegalovirus infection. At the level of the study: Recently identified HLA-C-restricted and well-studied HLA-B-restricted CMV epitopes were used. Study-level results: Based on cumulative public TCR beta family frequency, carriers of CMV plus the relevant HLA were identified.

In the case of this clonotype: No antigen is known for it.

MiXCR, run by TCRdb on the reads, gives a single entry per CDR3 protein. The sample holds some 590,000 distinct CDR3 sequences, approximately 40% seen once. Germline V gives CDR1 MNHNY, CDR2 SVGAGI (reference sequence). Deletions cut 1 base from V and 2 bases from J, with 8 bases between. The CDR3 is 14 amino acids. This clonotype was sampled from a human donor in good health (CMV status not recorded). Some clones in this sample may be carry-over from other donors' samples. The material sequenced was cultured PBMCs, taken from culture after CMV antigen stimulation. The chain joins TRBV6-6 to TRBJ2-5, with unresolved D. The DNA of the CDR3 is TGTGCCAGCAGTTACTACCAGCGTCAAGAGACCCAGTACTTC. Translating gives CASSYYQRQETQYF.